This TCR beta chain is drawn from a study of blood T cell repertoires in COVID-19. Overall study context: The United States, Italy and Spain provided the acute and convalescent COVID-19 samples. The analysed material was cDNA or gDNA that came from T cells, B-cell-depleted T cells, or PBMCs.

Methods used by the authors: Amplification of reference gene primers was used by the study to estimate nucleated cell counts. Generated by immunoSEQ multiplex PCR, the TCRdb table keeps only in-frame clones and is missing some. The V and J calls and clone size were taken over from that table, and D and trimming were inferred from the DNA. Of some 180,000 clones in the sample, approximately 92% were seen once. Germline CDR1 and CDR2: SGHNT and YYREEE (reference sequence). This CDR3 has 14 amino acids. The V and J ends lost 8 bases and 0 bases, in that order; junction bases with no gene match: 5. Sequenced: peripheral blood. This rearrangement joins TRBV5-4 to TRBJ1-3; 7 bases are a match to TRBD1. The sequence came from a man aged 50 to 59 with acute or convalescent COVID-19. In DNA, the CDR3 is TGTGCCAGTACGGACAGGTCCTCTGGAAACACCATATATTTT. Translation: CASTDRSSGNTIYF.